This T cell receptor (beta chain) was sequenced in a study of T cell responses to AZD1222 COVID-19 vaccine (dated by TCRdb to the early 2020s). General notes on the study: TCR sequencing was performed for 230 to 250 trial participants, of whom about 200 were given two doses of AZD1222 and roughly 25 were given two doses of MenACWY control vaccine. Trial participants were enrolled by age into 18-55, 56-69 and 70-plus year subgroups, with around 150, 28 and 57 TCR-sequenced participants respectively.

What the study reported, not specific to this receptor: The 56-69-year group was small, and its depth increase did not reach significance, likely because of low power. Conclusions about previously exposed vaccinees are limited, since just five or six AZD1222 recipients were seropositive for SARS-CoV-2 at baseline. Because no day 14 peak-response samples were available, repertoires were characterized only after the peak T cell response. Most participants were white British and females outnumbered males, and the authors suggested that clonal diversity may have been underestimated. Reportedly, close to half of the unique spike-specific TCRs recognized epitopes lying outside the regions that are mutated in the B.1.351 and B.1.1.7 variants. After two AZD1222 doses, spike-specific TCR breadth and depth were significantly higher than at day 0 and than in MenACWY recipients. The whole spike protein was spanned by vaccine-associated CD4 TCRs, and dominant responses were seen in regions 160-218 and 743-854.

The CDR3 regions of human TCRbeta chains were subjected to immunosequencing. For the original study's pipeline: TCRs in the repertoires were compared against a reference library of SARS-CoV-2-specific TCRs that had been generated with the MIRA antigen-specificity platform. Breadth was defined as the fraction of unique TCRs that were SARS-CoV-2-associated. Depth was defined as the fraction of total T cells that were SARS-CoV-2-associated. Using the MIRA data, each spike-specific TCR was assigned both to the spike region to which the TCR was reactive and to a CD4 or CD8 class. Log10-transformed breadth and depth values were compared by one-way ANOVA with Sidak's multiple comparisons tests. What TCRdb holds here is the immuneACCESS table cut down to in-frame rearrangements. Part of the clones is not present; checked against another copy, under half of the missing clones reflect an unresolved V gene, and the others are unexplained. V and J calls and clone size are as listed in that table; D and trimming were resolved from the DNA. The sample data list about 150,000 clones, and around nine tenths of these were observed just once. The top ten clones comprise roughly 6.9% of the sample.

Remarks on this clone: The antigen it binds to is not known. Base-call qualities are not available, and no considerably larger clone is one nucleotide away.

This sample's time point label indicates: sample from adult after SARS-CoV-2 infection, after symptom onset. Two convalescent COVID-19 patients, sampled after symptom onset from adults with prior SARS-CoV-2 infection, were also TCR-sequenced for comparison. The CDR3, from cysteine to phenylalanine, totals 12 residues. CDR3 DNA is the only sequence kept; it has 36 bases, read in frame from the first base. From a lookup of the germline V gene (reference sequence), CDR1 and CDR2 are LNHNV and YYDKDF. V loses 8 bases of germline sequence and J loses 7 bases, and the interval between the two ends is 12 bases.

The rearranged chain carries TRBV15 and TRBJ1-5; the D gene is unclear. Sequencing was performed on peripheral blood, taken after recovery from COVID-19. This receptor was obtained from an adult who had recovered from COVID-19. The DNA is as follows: TGTGCCACCGGGAGGCATAAGCAGCCCCAGCATTTT. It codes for CATGRHKQPQHF.